Below, 5 T cell receptor beta chains from the same sample are listed, as sequenced in a study of control samples from healthy donors and cancer patients. Method: immunoSEQ multiplex PCR; TCRdb's copy keeps in-frame clones and lacks some. The sample carries some 150,000 clones, more than 85% recorded once. Specimen: blood. The receptors stem from a man aged 45-60 years in good health.

The V gene is TRBV20-1, the J gene TRBJ2-7; TRBD2 matches at 10 bases. Per the germline V gene, CDR1 is DFQATT and CDR2 is SNEGSKA (reference sequence). V lost 3 bases to trimming and J lost 0 bases; unmatched junction nucleotides: 5. This CDR3 spans 15 amino acids. The DNA for the CDR3 is TGCAGTGCTAGTGGGGCTAGCGGGAGCTCCTACGAGCAGTACTTC. This sequence encodes CSASGASGSSYEQYF.

The gene calls are TRBV19 and TRBJ2-5, with no clear D. The CDR3 sequence is 13 residues long. Trimming took 3 bases from V and 4 from J, leaving 9 bases between them. The germline CDR1 and CDR2 sequences are LNHDA and SQIVND (reference sequence). The DNA of the CDR3 is TGTGCCAGTAGTATTGGGTCAGGAGAGACCCAGTACTTC. This gives the protein CASSIGSGETQYF.

The chain couples TRBV5-6 to TRBJ1-1; no definite D call. Germline CDR1 is SGHDT and CDR2 is YYEEEE. The ends were cut back, 0 bases at V and 5 bases at J, with 8 bases in the middle. The CDR3 sequence is 13 residues long. The DNA of the CDR3 is TGTGCCAGCAGCTTGGGCCCGAGGACTGAAGCTTTCTTT. Residues: CASSLGPRTEAFF.

This chain joins TRBV10-2 and TRBJ2-7; 10 bases align to TRBD2. V shed 5 bases, J shed 4 bases, and the junction held 8 bases outside the gene matches. In germline, CDR1 is WSHSY, CDR2 SAAADI. This CDR3 has 15 amino acids. CDR3 nucleotide sequence: TGCGCCAGCAGTCAGGCTAGCGGGAGTCCATACGAGCAGTACTTC. It specifies CASSQASGSPYEQYF.

This CDR3 reads CASSEAGQGEQYF. In DNA, the CDR3 is TGTGCCAGCAGTGAAGCAGGACAGGGCGAGCAGTACTTC. V and J are TRBV6-1 and TRBJ2-7; TRBD1 agrees at 8 bases. Per germline, CDR1 MNHNS and CDR2 SASEGT. The trim removed 0 bases at V and 6 bases at J, leaving 1 base unmatched. The CDR3 consists of 13 residues.